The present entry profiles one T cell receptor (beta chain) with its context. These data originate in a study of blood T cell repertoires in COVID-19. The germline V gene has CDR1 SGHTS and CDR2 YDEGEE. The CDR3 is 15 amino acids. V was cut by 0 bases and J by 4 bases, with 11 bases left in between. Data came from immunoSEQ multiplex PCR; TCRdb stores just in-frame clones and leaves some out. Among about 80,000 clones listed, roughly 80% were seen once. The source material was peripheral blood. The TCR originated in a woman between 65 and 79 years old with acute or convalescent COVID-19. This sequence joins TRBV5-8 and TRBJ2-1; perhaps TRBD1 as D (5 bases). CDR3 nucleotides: TGTGCCAGCAGCTTGGAAGGGGCGGCTTACAATGAGCAGTTCTTC. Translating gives CASSLEGAAYNEQFF.